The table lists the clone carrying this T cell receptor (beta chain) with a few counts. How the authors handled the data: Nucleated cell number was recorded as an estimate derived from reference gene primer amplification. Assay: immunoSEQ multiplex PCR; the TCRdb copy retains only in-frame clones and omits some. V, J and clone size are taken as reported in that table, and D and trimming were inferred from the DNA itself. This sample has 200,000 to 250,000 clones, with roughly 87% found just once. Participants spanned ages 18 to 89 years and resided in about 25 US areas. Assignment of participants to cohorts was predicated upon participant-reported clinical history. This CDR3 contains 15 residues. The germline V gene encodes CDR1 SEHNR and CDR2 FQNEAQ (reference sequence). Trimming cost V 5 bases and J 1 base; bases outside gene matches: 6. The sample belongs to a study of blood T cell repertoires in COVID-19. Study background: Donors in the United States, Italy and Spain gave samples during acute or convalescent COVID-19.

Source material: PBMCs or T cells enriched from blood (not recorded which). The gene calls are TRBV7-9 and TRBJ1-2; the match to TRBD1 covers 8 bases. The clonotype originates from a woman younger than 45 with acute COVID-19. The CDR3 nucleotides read TGTGCCAGCAGCCAAGGACAGGGCTATAACTATGGCTACACCTTC. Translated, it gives CASSQGQGYNYGYTF.